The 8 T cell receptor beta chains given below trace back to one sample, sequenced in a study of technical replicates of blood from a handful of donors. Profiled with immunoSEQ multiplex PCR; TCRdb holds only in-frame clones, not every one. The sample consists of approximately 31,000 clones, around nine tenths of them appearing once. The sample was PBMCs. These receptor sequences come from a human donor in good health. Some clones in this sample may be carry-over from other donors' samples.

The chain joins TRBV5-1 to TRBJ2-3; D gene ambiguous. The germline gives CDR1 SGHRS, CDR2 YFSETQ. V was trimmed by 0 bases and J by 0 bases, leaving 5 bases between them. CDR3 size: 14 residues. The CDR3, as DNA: TGCGCCAGCAGCTTGGCTAGTAGCACAGATACGCAGTATTTT. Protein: CASSLASSTDTQYF.

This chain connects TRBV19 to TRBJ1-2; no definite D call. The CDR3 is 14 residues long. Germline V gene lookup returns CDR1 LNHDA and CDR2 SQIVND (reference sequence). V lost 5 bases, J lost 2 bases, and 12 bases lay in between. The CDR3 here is CASSHGEVNYGYTF. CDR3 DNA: TGTGCCAGTAGTCACGGGGAGGTAAACTATGGCTACACCTTC.

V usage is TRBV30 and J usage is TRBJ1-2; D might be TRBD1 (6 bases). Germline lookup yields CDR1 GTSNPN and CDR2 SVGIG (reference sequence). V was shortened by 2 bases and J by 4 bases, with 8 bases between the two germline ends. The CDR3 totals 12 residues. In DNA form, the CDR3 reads TGTGCCTGGAGTCAGGGGTCCTATGGCTACACCTTC. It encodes CAWSQGSYGYTF.

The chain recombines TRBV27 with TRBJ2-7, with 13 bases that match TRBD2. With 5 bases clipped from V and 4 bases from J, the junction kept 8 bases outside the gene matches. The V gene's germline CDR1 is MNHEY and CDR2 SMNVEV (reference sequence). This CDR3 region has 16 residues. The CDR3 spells CASSPWTSGSFYEQYF. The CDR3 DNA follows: TGTGCCAGCAGTCCCTGGACTAGCGGGAGTTTTTACGAGCAGTACTTC.

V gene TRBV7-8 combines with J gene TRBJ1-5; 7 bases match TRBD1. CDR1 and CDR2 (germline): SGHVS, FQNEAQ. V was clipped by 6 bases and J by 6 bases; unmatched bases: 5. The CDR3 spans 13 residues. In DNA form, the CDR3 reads TGTGCCAGCAGTCTGACAGGGCTTCAGCCCCAGCATTTT. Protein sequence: CASSLTGLQPQHF.

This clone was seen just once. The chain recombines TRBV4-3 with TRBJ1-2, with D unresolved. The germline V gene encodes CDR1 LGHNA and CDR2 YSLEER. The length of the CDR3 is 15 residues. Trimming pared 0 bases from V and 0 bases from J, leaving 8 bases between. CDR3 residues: CASSQDRGTNYGYTF. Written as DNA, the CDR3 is TGCGCCAGCAGCCAAGATCGGGGAACTAACTATGGCTACACCTTC.

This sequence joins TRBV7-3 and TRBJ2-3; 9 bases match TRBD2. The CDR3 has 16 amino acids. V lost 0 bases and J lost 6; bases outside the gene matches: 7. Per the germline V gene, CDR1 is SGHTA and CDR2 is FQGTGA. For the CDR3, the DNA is TGTGCCAGCAGCTTAACGGCGGGGGGGAGGATCGATACGCAGTATTTT. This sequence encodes CASSLTAGGRIDTQYF.

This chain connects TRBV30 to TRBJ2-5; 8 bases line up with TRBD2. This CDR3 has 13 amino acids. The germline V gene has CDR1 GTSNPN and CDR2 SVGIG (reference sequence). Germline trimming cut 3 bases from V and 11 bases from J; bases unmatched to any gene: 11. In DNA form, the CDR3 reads TGTGCCTGGAGCGGGGGGGCCCGGAACCTACAGTACTTC. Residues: CAWSGGARNLQYF.